The entry below describes one TCR beta chain. This clone is a singleton in its sample. What antigen it recognizes has not been identified. No much larger clone is present one base from it, and per-base qualities are unavailable. The V and J ends are trimmed by 1 base and 5 bases, leaving 9 bases between them. There are 13 amino acids in the CDR3, from cysteine to phenylalanine inclusive. The kept DNA is CDR3 alone, 39 bases in frame from the first base. CDR1 and CDR2 were assigned from the germline V gene as SGDLS and YYNGEE. The data were obtained in a study of blood T cell repertoires in COVID-19 (dated by TCRdb to the early 2020s). Looking at the study overall: The collaborator samples originated in the United States, Italy and Spain and spanned the acute and convalescent phases of COVID-19. The repertoires were made available in a free public database intended to serve as a resource for research on the immune response to SARS-CoV-2. The prospective study material was composed of cDNA or gDNA derived from T cells, B-cell-depleted T cells, or PBMCs. Where HLA class I and class II types were available, the types were taken from metadata supplied by the sample provider, not from assay-based typing. Deeply sampled blood TCRbeta repertoires from subjects exposed to, actively infected with, or recovered from COVID-19 were included in the dataset. The sample metadata nearly always contained a de-identified subject ID, COVID-19 status, age in years and sex. The samples were drawn from the first 160 participants of the ongoing ImmuneRACE study and from some 1,300 subjects provided by 6 global collaborators. On the study overall, not on this receptor specifically: The amount of clinical and demographic metadata varied by source and participant and was provided uncurated.

TCRbeta CDR3 regions were amplified from genomic DNA by means of the immunoSEQ Assay, a bias-controlled multiplex PCR. On the study's bioinformatics: Nucleated cell counts per sample were estimated from amplification of reference gene primers within the assay. Sequence reads were collapsed and filtered to measure the absolute abundance of every unique TCRbeta CDR3 rearrangement. Productive Simpson clonality was computed per sample as the square root of Simpson's diversity index over productive rearrangements. Here the immuneACCESS table is served through TCRdb, limited to in-frame sequences with V and J called. Missing clones are a known gap in these copies; in checked studies unresolved V genes cover under half, and the rest lacks a known reason. The DNA gave D and trimming, while V, J and clone size come from that table. In this sample the table shows over 600,000 clones, 70% to 90% of which occur a single time. The top ten clones comprise about 0.26% of the sample.

Collaborating institutions collected whole blood in K2EDTA tubes following their own protocols. For TCRbeta analysis, collaborators shipped samples as frozen whole blood, isolated PBMCs, or DNA extracted from either of those sample types. This sequence was found in a woman aged 18-35 years with acute or convalescent COVID-19. The chain uses TRBV9 and TRBJ2-5; possibly the D gene is TRBD1, per 5 matching bases. The specimen sequenced was peripheral blood. Here is the DNA: TGTGCCAGCAGCGTAAGGGGCCGGGAGACCCAGTACTTC. It is translated as CASSVRGRETQYF.